Below are 2 T cell receptor beta chains sequenced from a single sample in a study of beta chain features in type 1 diabetes. The study's findings and limits: Moderate but significant shortening of TCRB CDR3s was recorded in all four CD4+ subsets from Type 1 diabetes patients.

The isolated RNA, all of it, was reverse transcribed, so expressed TCRB transcripts were what got sequenced. Sequenced by immunoSEQ multiplex PCR; TCRdb stores in-frame clones only, minus some. This sample has approximately 16,000 clones, with under 80% found just once. Antigen specificity for these receptors is unknown. The specimen was stem cell memory CD4+ T cells from blood. The receptors shown here come from a man aged 30 to 45 with type 1 diabetes.

The rearrangement uses TRBV7-6 and TRBJ2-5; TRBD1 agrees at 11 bases. Trimming cost V 5 bases and J 5 bases; bases outside gene matches: 4. This CDR3 spans 14 amino acids. The germline V gene encodes CDR1 SGHVS and CDR2 FNYEAQ. The CDR3, as DNA: TGTGCCAGCAGCGTCGGACAGGGGGCTGAGACCCAGTACTTC. As protein: CASSVGQGAETQYF.

This chain joins TRBV5-1 and TRBJ1-4, with unresolved D. Germline V lookup: CDR1 SGHRS, CDR2 YFSETQ. Trimming stripped 3 bases from V and 0 bases from J, with 18 bases between. This CDR3 has 18 amino acids. The CDR3 DNA is TGCGCCAGCAGCTCGGGCAACGCCGGGAGAGCAACTAATGAAAAACTGTTTTTT. Amino acid sequence: CASSSGNAGRATNEKLFF.